The 27 T cell receptor beta chains given below trace back to one sample, sequenced in a study of T cells in localized non-small cell lung cancer. The repertoire was sequenced with immunoSEQ multiplex PCR; TCRdb's copy has only in-frame clones and lacks some. In the table there are 70,000 to 75,000 clones, about 88% of which are singletons. The sample here was peripheral blood, taken before any cancer treatment. Receptors originate from an older female donor with stage I lung adenocarcinoma.

This clone was seen only a few times. The chain has TRBV9 and TRBJ1-1; D gene unclear. Trimming took off 0 bases at V and 5 bases at J, with 8 bases between the two ends. The CDR3 is made up of 13 amino acids. The germline gives CDR1 SGDLS, CDR2 YYNGEE. The CDR3 sequence: CASSVGVGTEAFF. As DNA, the CDR3 is TGTGCCAGCAGCGTAGGGGTAGGGACTGAAGCTTTCTTT.

This clone occurred once. The V call is TRBV28, the J call TRBJ2-2, with unresolved D. V was trimmed by 5 bases and J by 0 bases, leaving 13 bases between them. The CDR3 consists of 16 residues. The germline V gene has CDR1 MDHEN and CDR2 SYDVKM. Here the CDR3 reads CASSPPTGTNTGELFF. DNA for the CDR3: TGTGCCAGCAGTCCACCGACTGGCACGAACACCGGGGAGCTGTTTTTT.

The DNA of the CDR3 is TGTGCCAGCAGGTCACAGGGCTCCCCCTACGAGCAGTACTTC. It yields the protein CASRSQGSPYEQYF. The chain recombines TRBV7-2 with TRBJ2-7; a possible D gene is TRBD1 (6 bases). Germline CDR1 and CDR2: SGHTA and FQGNSA. The V end was cut by 6 bases, the J end by 2 bases, with 14 bases between. The CDR3 spans 14 residues.

The chain recombines TRBV18 with TRBJ2-3, with D hard to call. This CDR3 is 15 amino acids long. CDR1 is KGHSH and CDR2 is LQKENI in the germline V gene. Deletions cut 1 base from V and 2 bases from J, with 10 bases between. CDR3 sequence (DNA): TGTGCCAGCTCACCACAGACCGGTCTCACAGATACGCAGTATTTT. Translated: CASSPQTGLTDTQYF.

The chain employs TRBV4-2 and TRBJ2-7; TRBD2 agrees at 9 bases. The V gene's germline CDR1 is LGHNA and CDR2 YNFKEQ. CDR3 length equals 17 residues. The V gene end was trimmed by 1 base and the J gene end by 0 bases; junction bases not matched to a gene: 7. CDR3 in DNA: TGTGCCAGCAGCCAAGTAGGGCTAGCGGGGAACTCCTACGAGCAGTACTTC. Translation: CASSQVGLAGNSYEQYF.

This chain connects TRBV9 to TRBJ1-6, with D possibly matching TRBD1 (5 bases). Between the trimmed V and J ends, which lost 0 bases and 5 bases, there was a span of 12 bases. This CDR3 has 16 residues. CDR1 is SGDLS and CDR2 is YYNGEE in the germline V gene. CDR3 DNA: TGTGCCAGCAGCGTAGCTTACGGGGCAGATAATTCACCCCTCCACTTT. Protein sequence: CASSVAYGADNSPLHF. Full variable domain (remainder filled in from reference TRBV9 and TRBJ1-6): DSGVTQTPKHLITATGQRVTLRCSPRSGDLSVYWYQQSLDQGLQFLIQYYNGEERAKGNILERFSAQQFPDLHSELNLSSLELGDSALYFCASSVAYGADNSPLHFGNGTRLTVT.

V and J are TRBV19 and TRBJ2-1; maybe TRBD1 (5 bases). The V end was cut by 6 bases, the J end by 5 bases, with 23 bases between. CDR1 and CDR2 (germline): LNHDA, SQIVND (reference sequence). The CDR3 spans 17 residues. This CDR3 is CASSRVTDTARHNEQFF. The CDR3 bases are TGTGCCAGTAGCCGAGTGACGGACACCGCCAGACACAATGAGCAGTTCTTC.

The chain links TRBV7-3 to TRBJ2-6; no firm D call. The CDR3 contains 15 residues. Trimming left V 3 bases short and J 4 bases short, with 10 bases between. The germline V gene encodes CDR1 SGHTA and CDR2 FQGTGA. This chain's CDR3 is CASSLYSMGANVLTF. For the CDR3, the DNA is TGTGCCAGCAGCTTGTATAGCATGGGGGCCAACGTCCTGACTTTC.

The rearrangement joins TRBV18 to TRBJ2-2; TRBD1 is a possible D gene (8 bases). The length of the CDR3 is 17 residues. Trimming took 1 base from V and 4 from J, leaving 16 bases between them. The germline V gene encodes CDR1 KGHSH and CDR2 LQKENI. CDR3 amino acids: CASSPLDRGGVTGELFF. The CDR3 coding sequence is TGTGCCAGCTCACCACTCGACAGGGGAGGGGTCACCGGGGAGCTGTTTTTT. The variable domain in full, completed from reference TRBV18 and TRBJ2-2, reads NAGVMQNPRHLVRRRGQEARLRCSPMKGHSHVYWYRQLPEEGLKFMVYLQKENIIDESGMPKERFSAEFPKEGPSILRIQQVVRGDSAAYFCASSPLDRGGVTGELFFGEGSRLTVL.

The gene calls are TRBV28 and TRBJ2-7, with D possibly being TRBD1 or TRBD2 (5 bases each). The germline V and J ends were trimmed by 6 bases and 5 bases, with 20 bases remaining between them. CDR3 length: 15 residues. Germline V gives CDR1 MDHEN, CDR2 SYDVKM. The CDR3 is CASRIFGTIGNEQYF. CDR3 nucleotide sequence: TGTGCCAGCAGAATCTTCGGGACGATAGGTAACGAGCAGTACTTC.

This sequence joins TRBV28 and TRBJ2-7; possibly TRBD2 for D (5 bases). Germline V gene sequence: CDR1 MDHEN, CDR2 SYDVKM. V dropped 4 bases and J dropped 0 bases, with 10 bases sitting between them. The CDR3 loop spans 14 amino acids. The CDR3 nucleotides read TGTGCCAGCAGTTGGGAGACTGTCTCCTACGAGCAGTACTTC. It specifies CASSWETVSYEQYF.

CDR3 in DNA: TGTGCCAGCAGCAAGGGACTAGCGGGATCCTACAATGAGCAGTTCTTC. Translating gives CASSKGLAGSYNEQFF. J is TRBJ2-1 and V is TRBV5-4; TRBD2 matches 13 bases. Germline loops: CDR1 SGHNT, CDR2 YYREEE (reference sequence). Trimming at V came to 4 bases and at J to 1 base, leaving 2 bases not matched to a gene. The CDR3 contains 16 residues.

The V and J genes are TRBV7-8 and TRBJ2-2; D is possibly TRBD2 (6 bases). This CDR3 contains 17 residues. The ends were cut back, 2 bases at V and 3 bases at J, with 16 bases in the middle. CDR1 is SGHVS, CDR2 FQNEAQ, per germline. As DNA, the CDR3 is TGTGCCAGCAGCTTAACTTTTTGGAGGGGAGACACCGGGGAGCTGTTTTTT. Protein product: CASSLTFWRGDTGELFF. Full variable domain (remainder filled in from reference TRBV7-8 and TRBJ2-2): GAGVSQSPRYKVAKRGQDVALRCDPISGHVSLFWYQQALGQGPEFLTYFQNEAQLDKSGLPSDRFFAERPEGSVSTLKIQRTQQEDSAVYLCASSLTFWRGDTGELFFGEGSRLTVL.

This clone was detected only once. This chain joins TRBV19 and TRBJ1-2, with D unresolved. Germline V gene sequence: CDR1 LNHDA, CDR2 SQIVND (reference sequence). V was shortened by 1 base and J by 0 bases, with 12 bases between the two germline ends. CDR3 length: 16 amino acids. The CDR3 nucleotides read TGTGCCAGTAGTATAGGGACGGGATGGGCTAACTATGGCTACACCTTC. Translated: CASSIGTGWANYGYTF.

This clone was counted only a few times. V gene TRBV29-1 combines with J gene TRBJ2-1; 8 nucleotides match TRBD1. Germline V gene data show CDR1 as SQVTM and CDR2 as ANQGSEA. This CDR3 spans 15 amino acids. V was pared by 3 bases and J by 7 bases, with 11 bases of the junction left unmatched. CDR3 region: CSVDQVDRGRNEQFF. CDR3 nucleotides: TGCAGCGTTGATCAAGTCGACAGGGGTAGGAATGAGCAGTTCTTC.

The rearrangement uses TRBV19 and TRBJ2-7; 10 positions agree with TRBD1. CDR1 is LNHDA, CDR2 SQIVND, per germline (reference sequence). The CDR3 is 14 amino acids. The junction had 8 bases not matched to a gene; V was cut back by 8 bases and J by 4 bases. The CDR3 DNA reads TGTGCCAGTGGAGGCCGGGACAGGGGTTACGAGCAGTACTTC. Translated, it gives CASGGRDRGYEQYF. The full variable domain, with the rest looked up from reference TRBV19 and TRBJ2-7, is DGGITQSPKYLFRKEGQNVTLSCEQNLNHDAMYWYRQDPGQGLRLIYYSQIVNDFQKGDIAEGYSVSREKKESFPLTVTSAQKNPTAFYLCASGGRDRGYEQYFGPGTRLTVT.

The chain carries TRBV9 and TRBJ2-1; 15 bases fit TRBD2. Germline trimming cut 3 bases from V and 5 bases from J; bases unmatched to any gene: 3. CDR1 and CDR2 (germline): SGDLS, YYNGEE. This CDR3 spans 16 amino acids. The CDR3 nucleotides are TGTGCCAGCAGCGGGACTAGCGGGAGGGATAACAATGAGCAGTTCTTC. This codes for CASSGTSGRDNNEQFF.

V and J are TRBV5-8 and TRBJ1-1, with D unclear. CDR1 is SGHTS and CDR2 is YDEGEE in the germline V gene. The CDR3 contains 11 residues. V was cut by 0 bases and J by 6 bases, with 3 bases left in between. As DNA, the CDR3 is TGTGCCAGCAGCTTGGTGTCTGAAGCTTTCTTT. Its protein is CASSLVSEAFF.

The V and J genes are TRBV9 and TRBJ2-4, with TRBD2 matching over 13 bases. The CDR3 has 16 residues. Germline trimming cut 2 bases from V and 1 base from J; bases unmatched to any gene: 0. CDR1 is SGDLS, CDR2 YYNGEE, per germline. Written as DNA, the CDR3 is TGTGCCAGCAGCGTGACTAGCGGGGGGGCCAAAAACATTCAGTACTTC. Translation: CASSVTSGGAKNIQYF.

About this clone: One junction end disagrees with the germline gene, perhaps due to a read error. The chain has TRBV5-1 and TRBJ1-1; D unclear. The CDR3 contains 13 residues. Per germline, CDR1 SGHRS and CDR2 YFSETQ. The CDR3 region is CASSLSRDTEAFF. CDR3 sequence (DNA): TGTGCCAGCAGCTTGAGTCGGGACACTGAAGCTTTCTTT.

The chain recombines TRBV6-4 with TRBJ1-5; D ambiguous. V lost 0 bases, J lost 0 bases, and 9 bases lay in between. Germline V lookup: CDR1 MRHNA, CDR2 SNTAGT. CDR3 length: 16 residues. For the CDR3, the DNA is TGTGCCAGCAGTGACTCTAGTGTGCCTAGCAATCAGCCCCAGCATTTT. Amino acid sequence: CASSDSSVPSNQPQHF.

This chain joins TRBV15 and TRBJ1-6; perhaps TRBD1 as D (5 bases). The ends were cut back, 3 bases at V and 7 bases at J, with 13 bases in the middle. CDR1 and CDR2 (germline): LNHNV, YYDKDF (reference sequence). This CDR3 is 15 amino acids long. In DNA, the CDR3 is TGTGCCACCAGCAGGGAGCGGACACGGAATTCACCCCTCCACTTT. This sequence encodes CATSRERTRNSPLHF.

The chain combines TRBV5-1 with TRBJ2-1; a possible D gene is TRBD1 (6 bases). Between the trimmed V and J ends, which lost 4 bases and 8 bases, there was a span of 10 bases. The CDR3 totals 12 residues. From germline, CDR1 is SGHRS and CDR2 YFSETQ. The CDR3: CASSRDTHEQFF. In nucleotides, the CDR3 is TGCGCCAGCAGCAGGGACACCCATGAGCAGTTCTTC.

The chain carries TRBV5-1 and TRBJ2-2; possibly TRBD1 for D (6 bases). The CDR3 has 17 amino acids. Trimming shortened V by 5 bases and J by 0 bases, and 17 bases separated the two germline ends. Germline V gene data show CDR1 as SGHRS and CDR2 as YFSETQ. CDR3 DNA: TGCGCCAGCAGGGTCATCCGGGACACAGCGAACACCGGGGAGCTGTTTTTT. Translation gives CASRVIRDTANTGELFF.

The V gene is TRBV7-8, the J gene TRBJ1-2; TRBD1 is a possible D gene (6 bases). V was pared by 3 bases and J by 4 bases, with 12 bases between. The CDR3 consists of 14 residues. Germline values: CDR1 SGHVS, CDR2 FQNEAQ. The CDR3: CASSFLQGAYGYTF. CDR3 coding DNA: TGTGCCAGCAGCTTCCTACAGGGTGCCTATGGCTACACCTTC.

Regarding this clone: Relative to the germline gene, one junction end is altered; a read error may explain this. Written as DNA, the CDR3 is TGTGCTAGCAGCTTAGCGGCTAGGGGACTAGCGGGGGACGACCAAGAGACCCAGTACTTC. Translation: CASSLAARGLAGDDQETQYF. This chain connects TRBV7-7 to TRBJ2-5; 14 bases line up with TRBD2. Germline V gives CDR1 SSHAT, CDR2 FNYEAQ (reference sequence). This CDR3 contains 20 residues.

This chain joins TRBV5-6 and TRBJ1-2, with D unclear. The ends were cut back, 4 bases at V and 2 bases at J, with 9 bases in the middle. This CDR3 is 13 amino acids long. The germline gives CDR1 SGHDT, CDR2 YYEEEE. CDR3 sequence: CASSRGANYGYTF. CDR3 nucleotide sequence: TGTGCCAGCAGCCGGGGTGCGAACTATGGCTACACCTTC.